This record looks at one TCR beta chain sequence and its context. This specimen comes from a study of T cell changes during pregnancy in multiple sclerosis. Losses at the gene ends were 3 bases for V and 1 base for J; bases not matched to a gene: 4. This CDR3 is built from 17 residues. In germline, CDR1 is LNHDA, CDR2 SQIVND (reference sequence). Repertoires were generated with immunoSEQ multiplex PCR, while TCRdb's copy carries only in-frame clones and drops some. The sample has 45,000 to 55,000 clones; roughly 92% are singletons. The sequencing here drew on CD4+ T cells from peripheral blood mononuclear cells, taken in the second trimester of pregnancy. The chain combines TRBV19 with TRBJ2-7; 15 bases line up with TRBD2. The receptor was derived from a female donor in good health, enrolled as a control in a pregnancy study. The CDR3 DNA follows: TGTGCCAGTAGTATCGCTGGGACTAGCGGGAGGTCCTACGAGCAGTACTTC. Residues: CASSIAGTSGRSYEQYF. The variable domain in full, with the rest retrieved from reference TRBV19 and TRBJ2-7, is DGGITQSPKYLFRKEGQNVTLSCEQNLNHDAMYWYRQDPGQGLRLIYYSQIVNDFQKGDIAEGYSVSREKKESFPLTVTSAQKNPTAFYLCASSIAGTSGRSYEQYFGPGTRLTVT.